A single sample gave rise to the 10 T cell receptor beta chains below, sequenced in a study of blood T cell repertoires in COVID-19. Sequenced by immunoSEQ multiplex PCR; TCRdb stores in-frame clones only, minus some. This sample carries about 69,000 clones, about four fifths of them seen once, and the ten largest clones take approximately 45%. The sample comprised peripheral blood. The receptors here all came from a human donor in a cohort sampled during active COVID-19.

The chain carries TRBV7-9 and TRBJ2-7; D possibly corresponds to TRBD1 (6 bases). CDR1 and CDR2 from the germline V gene are SEHNR and FQNEAQ (reference sequence). The V end was cut by 3 bases, the J end by 6 bases, with 18 bases between. This CDR3 is built from 15 residues. The CDR3 DNA sequence: TGTGCCAGCAGCTTTCGGCAGGGGAGTCTAGTCGAGCAGTACTTC. It is translated as CASSFRQGSLVEQYF.

This sequence joins TRBV5-3 and TRBJ2-7, with 9 bases that match TRBD1. TRBV5-3 is given ORF status, its function remaining uncertain. The CDR3 spans 19 residues. V was clipped by 0 bases and J by 3 bases; unmatched bases: 16. The CDR3 spells CARSLEDRGKKVNVYEQYF. CDR3 DNA: TGTGCCAGAAGCTTGGAGGACAGGGGAAAGAAAGTTAATGTCTACGAGCAGTACTTC.

This clone was detected only once. The junction differs from germline at one of its ends, possibly a read error. The chain has TRBV6-5 and TRBJ2-7; 7 bases fit TRBD1. This CDR3 has 13 amino acids. Germline lookup yields CDR1 MNHEY and CDR2 SVGAGI. The DNA for the CDR3 is TGTGCCAGCAGTACCCGGGACAGTTACGTGCAGTACTTC. It is translated as CASSTRDSYVQYF.

DNA for the CDR3: TGTGCCAGCAGTTACGGGACAGGCATGAACACTGAAGCTTTCTTT. This encodes CASSYGTGMNTEAFF. The chain uses TRBV6-5 and TRBJ1-1; 8 bases are shared with TRBD1. Trimming cost V 2 bases and J 0 bases; bases outside gene matches: 2. There are 15 residues in the CDR3. CDR1 is MNHEY and CDR2 is SVGAGI in the germline V gene.

The chain combines TRBV29-1 with TRBJ2-1; 14 bases agree with TRBD2. The CDR3 is 14 residues long. V dropped 3 bases and J dropped 7; count of bases not matched to a gene: 2. CDR1 SQVTM and CDR2 ANQGSEA come from the germline V gene. The CDR3 nucleotides read TGCAGCGTTGACGGACTAGCGGGAGGAAATGAGCAGTTCTTC. Translated: CSVDGLAGGNEQFF.

The V gene is TRBV5-1, the J gene TRBJ2-7; possibly TRBD2 for D (6 bases). This CDR3 is built from 15 residues. Germline V gives CDR1 SGHRS, CDR2 YFSETQ. Trimming pared 2 bases from V and 1 base from J, leaving 13 bases between. The CDR3 protein is CASSFLREPSYEQYF. CDR3 nucleotide sequence: TGCGCCAGCAGCTTCCTCCGGGAGCCATCCTACGAGCAGTACTTC.

This clone appeared a few times. V usage is TRBV7-2 and J usage is TRBJ1-5; 8 bases are shared with TRBD1. Germline V gives CDR1 SGHTA, CDR2 FQGNSA. The CDR3 loop spans 15 amino acids. V shed 2 bases and J 3 bases; nucleotides not matched to a gene: 3. CDR3 nucleotide sequence: TGTGCCAGCAGCTTAATGACAGGGGACAATCAGCCCCAGCATTTT. It codes for CASSLMTGDNQPQHF.

This chain uses TRBV19 with TRBJ2-2; 13 positions agree with TRBD2. The CDR3 contains 18 residues. Trimming cost V 5 bases and J 3 bases; bases outside gene matches: 9. CDR1 and CDR2 from the germline V gene are LNHDA and SQIVND (reference sequence). The CDR3 coding sequence is TGTGCCAGTAGTGCGTACACTAGCGGGGGGGCCGACACCGGGGAGCTGTTTTTT. Amino acid sequence: CASSAYTSGGADTGELFF. The full variable domain, completed using reference TRBV19 and TRBJ2-2, is DGGITQSPKYLFRKEGQNVTLSCEQNLNHDAMYWYRQDPGQGLRLIYYSQIVNDFQKGDIAEGYSVSREKKESFPLTVTSAQKNPTAFYLCASSAYTSGGADTGELFFGEGSRLTVL.

V gene TRBV6-4 combines with J gene TRBJ1-2; D is perhaps TRBD1 (6 bases). V shed 4 bases and J shed 2 bases, with 14 bases lying between them. The germline V gene has CDR1 MRHNA and CDR2 SNTAGT. The CDR3 has 15 residues. CDR3 residues: CASSVSGGGNYGYTF. Written as DNA, the CDR3 is TGTGCCAGCAGTGTCTCTGGGGGGGGCAACTATGGCTACACCTTC.

The chain joins TRBV6-6 to TRBJ1-5; the match to TRBD1 covers 9 bases. Germline-derived CDR1 and CDR2 are MNHNY and SVGAGI (reference sequence). Trimming took 5 bases from V and 5 from J; bases not matched to a gene: 13. The CDR3 consists of 17 residues. CDR3: CASSPIGTGQLYQPQHF. CDR3 in DNA: TGTGCCAGCAGTCCCATAGGGACAGGGCAATTGTATCAGCCCCAGCATTTT.